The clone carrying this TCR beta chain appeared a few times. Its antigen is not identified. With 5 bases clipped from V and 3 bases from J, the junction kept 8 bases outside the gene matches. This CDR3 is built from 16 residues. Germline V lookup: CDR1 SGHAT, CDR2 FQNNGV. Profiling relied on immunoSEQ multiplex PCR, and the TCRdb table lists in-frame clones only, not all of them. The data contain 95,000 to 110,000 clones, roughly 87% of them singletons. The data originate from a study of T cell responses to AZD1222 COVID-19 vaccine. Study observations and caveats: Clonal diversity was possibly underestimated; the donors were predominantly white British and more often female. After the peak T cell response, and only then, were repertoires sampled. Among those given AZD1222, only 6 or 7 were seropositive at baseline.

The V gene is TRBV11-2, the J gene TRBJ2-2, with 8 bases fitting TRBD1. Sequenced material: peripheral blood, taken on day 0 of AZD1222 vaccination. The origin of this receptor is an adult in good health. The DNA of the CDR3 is TGTGCCAGCAGCCCCCGACAGGGGAAGTACACCGGGGAGCTGTTTTTT. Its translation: CASSPRQGKYTGELFF.